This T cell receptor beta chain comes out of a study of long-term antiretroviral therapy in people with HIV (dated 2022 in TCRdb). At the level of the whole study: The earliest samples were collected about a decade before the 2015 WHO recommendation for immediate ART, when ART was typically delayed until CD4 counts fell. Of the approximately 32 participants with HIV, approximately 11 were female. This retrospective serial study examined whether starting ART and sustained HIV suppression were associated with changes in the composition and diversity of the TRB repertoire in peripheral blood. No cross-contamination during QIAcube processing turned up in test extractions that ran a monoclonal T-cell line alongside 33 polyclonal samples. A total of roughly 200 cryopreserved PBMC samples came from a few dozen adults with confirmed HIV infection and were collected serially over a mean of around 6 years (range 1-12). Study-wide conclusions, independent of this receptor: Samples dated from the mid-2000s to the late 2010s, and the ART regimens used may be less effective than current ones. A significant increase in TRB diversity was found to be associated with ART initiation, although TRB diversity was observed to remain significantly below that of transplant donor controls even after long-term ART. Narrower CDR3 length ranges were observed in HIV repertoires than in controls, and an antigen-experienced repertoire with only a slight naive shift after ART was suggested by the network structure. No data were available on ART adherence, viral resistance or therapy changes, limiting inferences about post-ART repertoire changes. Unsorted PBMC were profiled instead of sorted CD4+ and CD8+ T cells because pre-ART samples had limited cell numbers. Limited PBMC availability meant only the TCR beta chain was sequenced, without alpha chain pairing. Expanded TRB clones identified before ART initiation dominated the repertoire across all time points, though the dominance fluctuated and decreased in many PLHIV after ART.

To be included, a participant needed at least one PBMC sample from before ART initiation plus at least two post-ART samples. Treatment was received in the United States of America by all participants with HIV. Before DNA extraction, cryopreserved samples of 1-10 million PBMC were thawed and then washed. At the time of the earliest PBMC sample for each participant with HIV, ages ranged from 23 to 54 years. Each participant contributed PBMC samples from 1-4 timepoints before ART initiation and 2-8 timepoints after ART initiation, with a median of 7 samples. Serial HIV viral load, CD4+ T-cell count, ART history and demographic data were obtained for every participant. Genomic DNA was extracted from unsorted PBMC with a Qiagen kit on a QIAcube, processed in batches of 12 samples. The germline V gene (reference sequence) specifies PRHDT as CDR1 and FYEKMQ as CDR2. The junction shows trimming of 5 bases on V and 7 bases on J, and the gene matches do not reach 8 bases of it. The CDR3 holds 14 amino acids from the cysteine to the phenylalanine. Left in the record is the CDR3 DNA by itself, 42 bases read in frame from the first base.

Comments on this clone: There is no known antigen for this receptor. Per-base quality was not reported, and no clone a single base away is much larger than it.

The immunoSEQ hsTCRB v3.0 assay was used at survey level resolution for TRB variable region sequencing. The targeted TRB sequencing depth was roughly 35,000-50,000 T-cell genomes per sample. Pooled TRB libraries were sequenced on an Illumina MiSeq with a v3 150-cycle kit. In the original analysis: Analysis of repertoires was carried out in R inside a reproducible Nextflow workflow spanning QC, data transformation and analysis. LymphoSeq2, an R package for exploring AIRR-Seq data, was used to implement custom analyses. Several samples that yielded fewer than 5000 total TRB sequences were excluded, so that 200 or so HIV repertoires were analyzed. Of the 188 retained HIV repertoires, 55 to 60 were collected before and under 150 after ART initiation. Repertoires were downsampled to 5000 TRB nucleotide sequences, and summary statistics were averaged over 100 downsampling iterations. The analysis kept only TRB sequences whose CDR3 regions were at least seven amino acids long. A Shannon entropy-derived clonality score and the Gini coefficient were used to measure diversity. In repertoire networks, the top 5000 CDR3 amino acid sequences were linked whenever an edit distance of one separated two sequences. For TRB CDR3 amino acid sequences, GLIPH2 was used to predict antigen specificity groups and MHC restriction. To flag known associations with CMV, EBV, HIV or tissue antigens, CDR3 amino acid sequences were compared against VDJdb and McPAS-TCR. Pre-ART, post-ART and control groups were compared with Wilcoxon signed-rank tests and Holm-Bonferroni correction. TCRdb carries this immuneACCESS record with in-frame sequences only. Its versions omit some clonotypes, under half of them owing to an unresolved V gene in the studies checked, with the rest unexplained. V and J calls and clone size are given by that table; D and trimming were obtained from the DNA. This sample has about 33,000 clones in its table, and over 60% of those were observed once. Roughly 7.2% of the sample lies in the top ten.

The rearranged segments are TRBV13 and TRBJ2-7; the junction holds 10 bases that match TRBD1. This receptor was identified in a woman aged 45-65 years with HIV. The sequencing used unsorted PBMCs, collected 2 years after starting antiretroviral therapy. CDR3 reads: CASSRQGAPREQYF. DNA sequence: TGTGCCAGCAGCCGACAGGGGGCGCCGAGGGAGCAGTACTTC.